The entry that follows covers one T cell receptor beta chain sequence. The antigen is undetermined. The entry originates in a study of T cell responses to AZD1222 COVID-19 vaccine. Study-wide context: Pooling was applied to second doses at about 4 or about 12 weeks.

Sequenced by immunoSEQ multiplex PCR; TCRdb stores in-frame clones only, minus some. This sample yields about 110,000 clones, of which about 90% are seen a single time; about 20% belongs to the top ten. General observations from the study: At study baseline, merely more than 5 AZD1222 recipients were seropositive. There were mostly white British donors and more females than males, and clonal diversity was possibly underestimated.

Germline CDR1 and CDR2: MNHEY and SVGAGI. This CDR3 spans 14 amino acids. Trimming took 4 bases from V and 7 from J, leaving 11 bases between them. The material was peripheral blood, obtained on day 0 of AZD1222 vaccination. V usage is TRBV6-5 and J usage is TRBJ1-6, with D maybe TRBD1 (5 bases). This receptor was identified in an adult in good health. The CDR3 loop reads CASSSGHPNSPLHF. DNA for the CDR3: TGTGCCAGCAGTTCCGGACACCCCAATTCACCCCTCCACTTT.